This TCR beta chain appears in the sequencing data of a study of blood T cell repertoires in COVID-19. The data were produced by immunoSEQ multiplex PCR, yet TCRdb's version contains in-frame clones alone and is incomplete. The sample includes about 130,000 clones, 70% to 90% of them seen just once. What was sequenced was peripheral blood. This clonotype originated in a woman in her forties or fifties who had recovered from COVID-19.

The DNA of the CDR3 is TGTGCCAGCAGCCTAGGACAGCCCCGCTCTGGAAACACCATATATTTT. Translating it yields CASSLGQPRSGNTIYF. The V and J genes are TRBV7-9 and TRBJ1-3; D might be TRBD1 (6 bases). With 5 bases removed from V and 0 bases from J, the gap between germline ends came to 14 bases. The CDR3 is 16 residues long. Germline V gene sequence: CDR1 SEHNR, CDR2 FQNEAQ (reference sequence).